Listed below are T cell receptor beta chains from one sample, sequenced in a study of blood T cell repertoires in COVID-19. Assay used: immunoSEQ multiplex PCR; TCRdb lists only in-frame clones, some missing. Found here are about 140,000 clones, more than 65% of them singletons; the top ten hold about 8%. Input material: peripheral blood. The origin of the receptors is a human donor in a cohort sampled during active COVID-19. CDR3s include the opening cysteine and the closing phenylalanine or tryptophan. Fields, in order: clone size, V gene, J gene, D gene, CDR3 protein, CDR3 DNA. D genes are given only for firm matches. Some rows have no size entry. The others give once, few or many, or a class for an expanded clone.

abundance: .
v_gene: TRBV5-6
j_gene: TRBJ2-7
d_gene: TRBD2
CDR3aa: CASSPRRGRYEQYF
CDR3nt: TGTGCCAGCAGTCCTCGGCGGGGGAGGTACGAGCAGTACTTC

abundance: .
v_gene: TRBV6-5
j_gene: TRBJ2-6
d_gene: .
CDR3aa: CASSYQTTGANVLTF
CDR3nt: TGTGCCAGCAGTTATCAGACAACTGGGGCCAACGTCCTGACTTTC

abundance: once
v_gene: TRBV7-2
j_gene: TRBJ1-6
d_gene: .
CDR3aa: CASSLSSSSYNSPLHF
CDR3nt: TGTGCCAGCAGCTTAAGTAGTAGCTCCTATAATTCACCCCTCCACTTT

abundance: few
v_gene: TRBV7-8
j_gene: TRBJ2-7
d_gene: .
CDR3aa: CASSLGGQSYEQYF
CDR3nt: TGTGCCAGCAGCTTAGGAGGACAGTCCTACGAGCAGTACTTC

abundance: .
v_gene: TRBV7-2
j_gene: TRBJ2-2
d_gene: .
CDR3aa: CASSLEMGGGYGELFF
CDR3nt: TGTGCCAGCAGCTTAGAGATGGGGGGAGGCTACGGGGAGCTGTTTTTT

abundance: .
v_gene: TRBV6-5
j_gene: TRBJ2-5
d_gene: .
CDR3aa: CASSSLKETQYF
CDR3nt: TGTGCCAGCAGTTCCCTAAAAGAGACCCAGTACTTC

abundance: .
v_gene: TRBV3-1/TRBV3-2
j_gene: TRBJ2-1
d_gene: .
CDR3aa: CASSPSLSSYNEQFF
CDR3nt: TGTGCCAGCAGCCCATCACTTAGCTCCTACAATGAGCAGTTCTTC

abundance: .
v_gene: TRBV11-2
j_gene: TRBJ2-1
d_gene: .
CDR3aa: CASSRQAYNEQFF
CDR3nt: TGTGCCAGCAGCCGACAGGCCTACAATGAGCAGTTCTTC

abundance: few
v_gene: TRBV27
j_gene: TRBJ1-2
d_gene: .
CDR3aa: CASTLIDRPSAF
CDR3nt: TGTGCCAGCACTTTAATTGACAGGCCCTCAGCCTTC

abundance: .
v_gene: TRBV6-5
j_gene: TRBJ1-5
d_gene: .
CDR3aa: CASSWGVNSNQPQHF
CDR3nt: TGTGCCAGCAGTTGGGGGGTCAATAGCAATCAGCCCCAGCATTTT

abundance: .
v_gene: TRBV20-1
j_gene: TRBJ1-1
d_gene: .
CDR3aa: CSASGHSEAFF
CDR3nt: TGCAGTGCTAGTGGGCATTCTGAAGCTTTCTTT

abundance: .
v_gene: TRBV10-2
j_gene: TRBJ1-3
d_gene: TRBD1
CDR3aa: CASRKGTGKGNTIYF
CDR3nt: TGCGCCAGCAGGAAAGGGACAGGGAAAGGAAACACCATATATTTT

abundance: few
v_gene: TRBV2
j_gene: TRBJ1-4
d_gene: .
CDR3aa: CASSESLGGSNEKLFF
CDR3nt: TGTGCCAGCAGTGAATCCCTAGGGGGATCTAATGAAAAACTGTTTTTT

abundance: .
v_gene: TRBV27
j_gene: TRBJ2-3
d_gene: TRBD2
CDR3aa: CASSWLAGARDTQYF
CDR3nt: TGTGCCAGCAGTTGGCTAGCGGGGGCGAGAGATACGCAGTATTTT

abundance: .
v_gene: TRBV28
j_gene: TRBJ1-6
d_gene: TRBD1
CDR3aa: CASSPDRGQWNSPLHF
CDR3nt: TGTGCCAGCAGTCCCGACAGGGGGCAATGGAATTCACCCCTCCACTTT